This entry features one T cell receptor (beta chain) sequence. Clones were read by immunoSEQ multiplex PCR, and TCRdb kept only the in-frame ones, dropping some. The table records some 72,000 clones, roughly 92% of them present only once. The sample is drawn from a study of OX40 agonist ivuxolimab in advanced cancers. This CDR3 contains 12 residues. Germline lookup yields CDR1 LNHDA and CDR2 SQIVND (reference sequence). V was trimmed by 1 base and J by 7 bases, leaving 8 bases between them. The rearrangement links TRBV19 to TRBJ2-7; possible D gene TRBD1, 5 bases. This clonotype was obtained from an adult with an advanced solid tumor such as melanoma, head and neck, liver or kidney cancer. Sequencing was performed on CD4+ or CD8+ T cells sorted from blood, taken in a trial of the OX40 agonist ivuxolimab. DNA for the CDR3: TGTGCCAGTAGTATAGGACAGTCTGAGCAGTACTTC. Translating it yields CASSIGQSEQYF.